This T cell receptor beta chain was identified in a study of graft-versus-host responses after intestinal transplantation (dated by TCRdb to the early 2020s). Study-wide context: Recipients received multivisceral, liver-intestinal, or isolated intestinal transplants. Every recipient was given anti-thymocyte globulin induction, followed by roughly 3 years of maintenance tacrolimus and steroids. Graft-versus-host and host-versus-graft alloreactive T cell clones were tracked in the graft, circulation and bone marrow after intestinal transplantation using bulk TCR-beta CDR3 sequencing. Alloreactive clones were identified by sequencing pre-transplant mixed lymphocyte reaction products and comparing them with unstimulated pre-transplant donor and recipient T cells. The cohort enrolled approximately 24 intestinal transplant recipients, one of whom was a retransplant, and a few patients without pretransplant specimens were excluded. A peak of at least 4% donor T cells among recipient peripheral blood mononuclear cells was the definition used for donor T cell macrochimerism. Samples from three later patients were sequenced in-house on an Illumina MiSeq with MiXCR processing rather than by the commercial service. General conclusions and limits of the study: In patients with donor T cell macrochimerism, the allografts had high GvH to HvG T cell clonal ratios. Conclusions were limited by the relatively low number and heterogeneity of intestinal transplant patients. GvH clones were detected in recipient bone marrow, and some of these GvH clones were observed earlier in ileal mucosa or blood, consistent with an intestinal mucosal origin. Early after transplant, peak levels of circulating GvH clones were found to be associated with declines in HvG clones.

On this clone itself: The antigen it recognizes is unknown. It has no much larger one-base neighbor in the sample; base qualities were not kept.

Interpreted using the paper, the time point label stands for: cells obtained before transplantation from donor or recipient. CD3+CD4+ and CD3+CD8+ populations were FACS-sorted from unstimulated pre-transplant donor and recipient cells taken from spleen or lymph nodes. Receptor amplification or capture employed the immunoSEQ multiplex PCR assay. For most patients, genomic DNA was isolated with the Qiagen DNeasy Blood and Tissue Kit and shipped frozen to Adaptive Biotechnologies for TCR sequencing. High-throughput TCR-beta CDR3 sequencing of genomic DNA from most patients was performed by Adaptive Biotechnologies. The authors' pipeline ran thus. TCR sequencing data were retrieved from Adaptive's ImmunoSEQ software for more than 15 patients, whereas a few other patients were processed with MiXCR and VDJtools. To correct CD4 versus CD8 sorting errors, sequences present in both subsets at a frequency ratio below 5:1 were removed. CDR3 nucleotide sequences shared between donor and recipient were removed because the origin of such sequences could not be assigned. To be classed as alloreactive, a clone needed at least 2-fold expansion over unstimulated cells and a minimum CFSE-low frequency of 0.002% (template counts) or 0.001% (read counts). A clone was considered mappable if detected in the sequenced pre-transplant spleen, lymph node, or MLR CFSE-low populations of the donor or recipient. Cumulative frequency of alloreactive clones was calculated as a percentage of all sequences weighted by copy number. This immuneACCESS table, as held by TCRdb, lists in-frame sequences with V and J called but not all clones. Of the missing ones, under half trace to an unresolved V gene in checked studies; the others have no known cause. Clonal size and the V and J genes are those of that table, whereas D and trimming came from the DNA. In this sample the table shows approximately 85,000 clones, less than 95% of which occur a single time. About 8% of the sample is held by the ten biggest clonotypes.

The sample in question was unstimulated CD8+ T cells sorted from spleen or lymph node cells, obtained before transplant. This TCR was sampled from a human donor who was the organ donor for an intestinal transplant.

The CDR3 sequence is CASSSGVFIMNTEAFF. The DNA reads TGTGCCAGCAGCTCAGGGGTCTTCATCATGAACACTGAAGCTTTCTTT. This sequence uses TRBV12-1 and TRBJ1-1; TRBD1, the table's D call, was not compared with the DNA. TRBV12-1 is annotated as a pseudogene. The CDR3 starts with the cysteine, ends with the phenylalanine, and has 16 residues. Only the CDR3 portion is preserved as DNA: 48 bases, with reading frame beginning at the first base.